This T cell receptor beta chain appears in the sequencing data of a study of T cell changes during pregnancy in multiple sclerosis. Libraries were prepared by immunoSEQ multiplex PCR; TCRdb keeps only in-frame clonotypes and omits some of them. The sample gives 90,000 or so clones, 91% of which show up once; roughly 2% is in the top ten. This CDR3 has 15 amino acids. In germline, CDR1 is MNHEY, CDR2 SVGAGI. Trimming cost V 0 bases and J 4 bases; bases outside gene matches: 5. This sequence joins TRBV6-5 and TRBJ2-5; 7 bases are shared with TRBD2. This receptor was obtained from a female donor in good health, enrolled as a control in a pregnancy study. The input for sequencing was peripheral blood, taken in the first trimester of pregnancy. DNA of the CDR3: TGTGCCAGCAGTTACTCGGGGGGGATGAGAGAGACCCAGTACTTC. Translating gives CASSYSGGMRETQYF.